The 19 T cell receptor beta chains presented below share a single source sample, sequenced in a study of beta chain bispecific antibodies for T cell cancers. Overall study results and limits: Normal T cells contributed less of the targeted TRBV signal than the leukemia cells did.

Expansion lasted approximately 3 days, with either anti-CD3 antibody OKT3 or CD3/CD28 beads. A single record per CDR3 protein comes from TCRdb applying MiXCR to the 5' RACE reads. The repertoire holds over 20,000 distinct CDR3 sequences, approximately 2.4% seen once, with 25% to 35% in the top ten. These receptors have no known antigen. The sequencing input was healthy donor T cells cultured with leukemia cells. The receptors were sampled from a human donor in good health. Some clones in this sample may be carry-over from other donors' samples.

The sample holds many counts of this clonotype. This rearrangement joins TRBV10-2 to TRBJ2-5; no clear D gene. Germline loops: CDR1 WSHSY, CDR2 SAAADI. CDR3 length: 12 amino acids. V was pared by 0 bases and J by 5 bases, with 4 bases between. The CDR3 region has the DNA TGCGCCAGCAGTGAGTCGGGCGAGACCCAGTACTTC. This encodes CASSESGETQYF.

This clonotype showed up many times. This rearrangement joins TRBV19 to TRBJ1-1, with D possibly being TRBD1 (6 bases). Germline V gene sequence: CDR1 LNHDA, CDR2 SQIVND (reference sequence). The CDR3 has 15 residues. V dropped 8 bases and J dropped 0 bases, with 16 bases sitting between them. CDR3 DNA: TGTGCCAGTGAAAATCCAGGGGATATGAACACTGAAGCTTTCTTT. Its protein is CASENPGDMNTEAFF.

This clonotype was seen repeatedly, ten times or more. The chain uses TRBV5-1 and TRBJ2-7, with D possibly matching TRBD1 (5 bases). V lost 4 bases, J lost 6 bases, and 14 bases lay in between. CDR1 SGHRS and CDR2 YFSETQ come from the germline V gene. The CDR3 is made up of 13 amino acids. The CDR3 sequence: CASSVRVSGEQYF. For the CDR3, the DNA is TGCGCCAGCAGCGTCAGGGTTTCAGGCGAGCAGTACTTC.

Within the sample, this clonotype is medium-sized. The rearrangement uses TRBV12-2 and TRBJ2-6. TRBV12-2 is annotated as a pseudogene. CDR3 length: 16 residues. This CDR3 is CASRLVGQQGANVLTF. CDR3 DNA sequence: TGTGCAAGTCGCTTAGTCGGCCAGCAAGGGGCCAACGTCCTGACTTTC.

This clonotype was seen at least ten times. The chain combines TRBV7-2 with TRBJ2-1; perhaps TRBD1 as D (5 bases). The germline V and J ends were trimmed by 4 bases and 7 bases, with 20 bases remaining between them. This CDR3 has 16 amino acids. Germline V gives CDR1 SGHTA, CDR2 FQGNSA. The chain's CDR3 is CASSCGRGALSNEQFF. CDR3 sequence (DNA): TGTGCCAGCAGCTGTGGGCGTGGGGCCCTGAGTAATGAGCAGTTCTTC.

Turning to this clonotype: One end of the junction fails to match germline, which may point to a read error. The chain is built from TRBV7-9 and TRBJ1-5; the D gene is possibly TRBD1 (5 bases). The CDR3 is 15 amino acids. Germline CDR1 and CDR2: SEHNR and FQNEAQ (reference sequence). CDR3 region: CAGSLGQWDNQPQHF. The CDR3 DNA reads TGTGCCGGCAGCTTAGGACAATGGGACAATCAGCCCCAGCATTTT.

The V and J genes are TRBV20-1 and TRBJ2-7, with D possibly being TRBD2 (6 bases). The CDR3 is made up of 12 amino acids. Deletions cut 3 bases from V and 5 bases from J, with 11 bases between. Germline lookup yields CDR1 DFQATT and CDR2 SNEGSKA (reference sequence). DNA for the CDR3: TGCAGTGCTAGGGGGGGAGGACACGAGCAGTACTTC. This codes for CSARGGGHEQYF.

This clonotype was found many times. J is TRBJ1-4 and V is TRBV15, with D unclear. V dropped 0 bases and J dropped 2 bases, with 13 bases sitting between them. The CDR3 loop spans 17 amino acids. Germline-derived CDR1 and CDR2 are LNHNV and YYDKDF (reference sequence). CDR3 bases: TGTGCCACCAGCAGAGATCTGGCGCGGTTGACTAATGAAAAACTGTTTTTT. This encodes CATSRDLARLTNEKLFF.

This clonotype has at least ten counts. This rearrangement joins TRBV20-1 to TRBJ2-7, with 7 bases fitting TRBD2. This CDR3 spans 13 amino acids. Trimming took 3 bases from V and 2 from J; bases not matched to a gene: 4. Germline assignment: CDR1 DFQATT and CDR2 SNEGSKA (reference sequence). In nucleotides, the CDR3 is TGCAGTGCTAGGCGGGACTACCCCTACGAGCAGTACTTC. It yields the protein CSARRDYPYEQYF.

This clonotype was observed many times. This chain uses TRBV4-1 with TRBJ1-1; unclear D gene. Germline V lookup: CDR1 MGHRA, CDR2 YSYEKL. V lost 4 bases and J lost 5, with 17 bases in between. The CDR3 has 15 amino acids. CDR3 sequence reads: CASSLGFEIGTEAFF. CDR3 nucleotide sequence: TGCGCCAGCAGCCTTGGTTTTGAGATAGGGACTGAAGCTTTCTTT.

This clonotype has at least ten counts. This chain links TRBV27 with TRBJ2-3; D remains ambiguous. This CDR3 contains 13 residues. V was pared by 3 bases and J by 6 bases, with 10 bases between. Germline V CDR1 and CDR2: MNHEY, SMNVEV (reference sequence). The DNA for the CDR3 is TGTGCCAGCAGTTTTTCCCCACGGGATACGCAGTATTTT. This translates into CASSFSPRDTQYF.

This clonotype has at least ten counts. The V and J genes are TRBV5-1 and TRBJ2-5, with a possible D match to TRBD2 (6 bases). Trimming took 2 bases from V and 2 from J, leaving 19 bases between them. Germline CDR1 reads SGHRS; CDR2 reads YFSETQ. The CDR3 spans 17 residues. The CDR3 bases are TGCGCCAGCAGCTTCGGGGATGATATGGGGGGTCAAGAGACCCAGTACTTC. It specifies CASSFGDDMGGQETQYF. Combining the CDR3 with reference TRBV5-1 and TRBJ2-5 gives the whole variable domain KAGVTQTPRYLIKTRGQQVTLSCSPISGHRSVSWYQQTPGQGLQFLFEYFSETQRNKGNFPGRFSGRQFSNSRSEMNVSTLELGDSALYLCASSFGDDMGGQETQYFGPGTRLLVL.

This clonotype ranks as medium-sized. The chain is built from TRBV5-1 and TRBJ1-4; D call uncertain. Trimming stripped 4 bases from V and 8 bases from J, with 18 bases between. The CDR3 has 15 residues. CDR1 SGHRS and CDR2 YFSETQ come from the germline V gene. The CDR3 coding sequence is TGCGCCAGCAGCATCGGGATCGGGGAAGGCGAAAAACTGTTTTTT. This codes for CASSIGIGEGEKLFF.

This clonotype has only a few counts. The V and J genes are TRBV7-2 and TRBJ2-2; the D gene is possibly TRBD2 (5 bases). The V end lost 2 bases, the J end lost 6 bases, and 16 bases lay between the germline ends. CDR3 length: 16 residues. Germline loops: CDR1 SGHTA, CDR2 FQGNSA. This chain's CDR3 is CASSLPPRGSAGELFF. The CDR3 nucleotides are TGTGCCAGCAGCTTACCACCCCGTGGGAGCGCCGGGGAGCTGTTTTTT. The full variable domain, its missing parts supplied by reference TRBV7-2 and TRBJ2-2, is GAGVSQSPSNKVTEKGKDVELRCDPISGHTALYWYRQSLGQGLEFLIYFQGNSAPDKSGLPSDRFSAERTGGSVSTLTIQRTQQEDSAVYLCASSLPPRGSAGELFFGEGSRLTVL.

This clonotype came up many times. The chain employs TRBV29-1 and TRBJ2-4; 7 nucleotides line up with TRBD2. V gave up 6 bases and J gave up 0 bases; unmatched junction bases: 11. Per the germline V gene, CDR1 is SQVTM and CDR2 is ANQGSEA. The CDR3 has 16 amino acids. The CDR3 sequence: CSVGGDFLVAKNIQYF. As DNA, the CDR3 is TGCAGCGTGGGGGGGGACTTTCTGGTAGCCAAAAACATTCAGTACTTC.

By proportion, this clonotype is medium-sized. The chain employs TRBV7-9 and TRBJ1-2; 8 nucleotides line up with TRBD1. The CDR3 totals 14 residues. The V gene's germline CDR1 is SEHNR and CDR2 FQNEAQ (reference sequence). V lost 1 base to trimming and J lost 8 bases; unmatched junction nucleotides: 6. The CDR3 DNA follows: TGTGCCAGCAGCTTAGGACAGACAGGGGACGGCTACACCTTC. It codes for CASSLGQTGDGYTF. The full variable domain, its missing parts supplied by reference TRBV7-9 and TRBJ1-2, is DTGVSQNPRHKITKRGQNVTFRCDPISEHNRLYWYRQTLGQGPEFLTYFQNEAQLEKSRLLSDRFSAERPKGSFSTLEIQRTEQGDSAMYLCASSLGQTGDGYTFGSGTRLTVV.

This clonotype was picked up many times. V is TRBV7-3 and J is TRBJ2-5, with 7 nucleotides matching TRBD2. CDR3 length equals 13 residues. With V trimmed by 5 bases and J by 5 bases, 5 bases remained unmatched. In germline, CDR1 is SGHTA, CDR2 FQGTGA. The CDR3 here is CASSPGGRETQYF. Here the CDR3 DNA reads TGTGCCAGCAGCCCCGGGGGGAGGGAGACCCAGTACTTC.

In its sample, this clonotype was seen a few times. This sequence joins TRBV27 and TRBJ2-2; tentative D call: TRBD2 (7 bases). Trimming shortened V by 1 base and J by 7 bases, and 10 bases separated the two germline ends. Germline V lookup: CDR1 MNHEY, CDR2 SMNVEV (reference sequence). The CDR3 has 14 residues. CDR3 loop: CASSLWGGRGELFF. CDR3 nucleotides: TGTGCCAGCAGTTTATGGGGGGGGCGCGGGGAGCTGTTTTTT.

This clonotype was counted many times. The rearrangement uses TRBV29-1 and TRBJ2-1; TRBD2 matches at 12 bases. This CDR3 is built from 17 residues. The V segment lost 2 bases and the J segment 1 base; nucleotides outside the gene matches: 6. Germline assignment: CDR1 SQVTM and CDR2 ANQGSEA. CDR3 loop: CSVEWLAGGRSYNEQFF. For the CDR3, the DNA is TGCAGCGTTGAATGGCTAGCGGGGGGGAGGTCCTACAATGAGCAGTTCTTC.